Presented here are 8 T cell receptor beta chains from one specimen sequenced in a study of cytomegalovirus exposure and HLA in healthy donors. The PCR ran on 60 Vbeta and 13 Jbeta primers. Clones were sequenced by immunoSEQ multiplex PCR, and TCRdb holds only the in-frame ones, with some missing. The sample shows about 150,000 clones, about four fifths of them seen only once. The specimen sequenced was PBMCs. Source of these receptors: a man in his fifties in good health and CMV-seropositive.

The chain has TRBV29-1 and TRBJ2-5, with D tentatively TRBD1 (5 bases). The J call may be incorrect, as the DNA end agrees better with TRBJ2-7. Looked up from germline, CDR1 is SQVTM and CDR2 is ANQGSEA. The CDR3 is 12 residues long. CDR3 sequence: CSARDSTYEQYF. As DNA, the CDR3 is TGCAGCGCCAGGGATTCAACCTACGAGCAGTACTTC.

The rearrangement joins TRBV28 to TRBJ2-7, with TRBD2 matching over 10 bases. This CDR3 contains 15 residues. From germline, CDR1 is MDHEN and CDR2 SYDVKM. V was pared by 6 bases and J by 0 bases, with 5 bases of the junction left unmatched. The CDR3 sequence is CASSPGTSDSYEQYF. DNA for the CDR3: TGTGCCAGCAGCCCCGGGACTAGCGACTCCTACGAGCAGTACTTC.

J is TRBJ2-5 and V is TRBV4-1, with 10 bases identical to TRBD2. CDR1 is MGHRA, CDR2 YSYEKL, per germline. V lost 6 bases and J lost 5; bases outside the gene matches: 6. The CDR3 has 14 amino acids. The CDR3 DNA follows: TGCGCCAGCAGGGCCGGACTAGCGGCCGAGACCCAGTACTTC. It encodes CASRAGLAAETQYF.

V gene TRBV9 combines with J gene TRBJ1-2; D ambiguous. Germline CDR1 and CDR2: SGDLS and YYNGEE. This CDR3 region has 14 residues. Trimming removed 2 bases from V and 5 bases from J, with 13 bases in between. Written as DNA, the CDR3 is TGTGCCAGCAGCGTTTCCGACCACAGTTATGGCTACACCTTC. This gives the protein CASSVSDHSYGYTF.

The rearrangement joins TRBV4-1 to TRBJ1-5; D uncertain. This CDR3 is built from 14 residues. Looked up from germline, CDR1 is MGHRA and CDR2 is YSYEKL. Trimming shortened V by 6 bases and J by 5 bases, and 14 bases separated the two germline ends. The CDR3, as DNA: TGCGCCAGCAGGCCGGACCCCGGGGATCAGCCCCAGCATTTT. It encodes CASRPDPGDQPQHF.

V gene TRBV11-2 combines with J gene TRBJ2-7, with a weak D call TRBD2 (5 bases). Germline CDR1 is SGHAT and CDR2 is FQNNGV. Trimming cost V 5 bases and J 0 bases, with 20 bases left between them. The CDR3 totals 17 residues. Written as DNA, the CDR3 is TGTGCCAGCAGCCGAGACTATCTCTCTACTTCCTCCTACGAGCAGTACTTC. Translated, it gives CASSRDYLSTSSYEQYF.

The rearrangement links TRBV2 to TRBJ2-4; 9 positions match TRBD1. The length of the CDR3 is 14 residues. The ends lost 8 bases at V and 9 bases at J; junction bases unmatched: 11. In germline, CDR1 is SNHLY, CDR2 FYNNEI. CDR3 nucleotide sequence: TGTGCCAGCGGTCCTCCGGGACAGGGCCCCATTCAGTACTTC. Its translation is CASGPPGQGPIQYF.

The genes are TRBV4-2 and TRBJ1-1, with 9 bases lining up with TRBD1. CDR1 and CDR2 (germline): LGHNA, YNFKEQ. J lost 1 base, V lost 1 base, and 4 bases had no gene match. CDR3 size: 16 residues. The CDR3 loop is CASSQATGGSNTEAFF. The CDR3 coding sequence is TGTGCCAGCAGCCAAGCTACAGGGGGCTCGAACACTGAAGCTTTCTTT.